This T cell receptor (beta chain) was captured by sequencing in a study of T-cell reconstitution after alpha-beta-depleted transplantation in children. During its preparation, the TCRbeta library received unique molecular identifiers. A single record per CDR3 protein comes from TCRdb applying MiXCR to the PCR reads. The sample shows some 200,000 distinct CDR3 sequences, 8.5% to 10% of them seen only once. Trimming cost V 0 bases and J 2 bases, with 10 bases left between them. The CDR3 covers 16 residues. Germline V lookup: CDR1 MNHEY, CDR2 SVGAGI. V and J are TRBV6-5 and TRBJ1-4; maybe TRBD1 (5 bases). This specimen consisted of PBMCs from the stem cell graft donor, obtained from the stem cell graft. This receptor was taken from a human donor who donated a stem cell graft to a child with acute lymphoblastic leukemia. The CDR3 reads CASSYSGTQTNEKLFF. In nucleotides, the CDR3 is TGTGCCAGCAGTTACTCCGGGACTCAGACTAATGAAAAACTGTTTTTT.